The clone carrying this T cell receptor beta chain was observed once. Its antigen is undetermined. Repertoires were generated with immunoSEQ multiplex PCR, while TCRdb's copy carries only in-frame clones and drops some. The table shows some 51,000 clones, with 80% to 90% occurring only once. The data were obtained in a study of T cells in localized non-small cell lung cancer. Study-level results: The highest T cell clonality was in uninvolved adjacent lung, above tumor.

Trimming cost V 5 bases and J 2 bases, with 16 bases left between them. Germline CDR1 is SGHDT and CDR2 is YYEEEE. The CDR3 loop spans 15 amino acids. The material was peripheral blood, obtained before any cancer treatment. This clonotype was sampled from a woman between 40 and 69 years old with stage I lung adenocarcinoma. J is TRBJ1-2 and V is TRBV5-6; TRBD1 might be the D (6 bases). DNA for the CDR3: TGTGCCAGCAGTTACAGGGCAATAGTCAACTATGGCTACACCTTC. This translates into CASSYRAIVNYGYTF.